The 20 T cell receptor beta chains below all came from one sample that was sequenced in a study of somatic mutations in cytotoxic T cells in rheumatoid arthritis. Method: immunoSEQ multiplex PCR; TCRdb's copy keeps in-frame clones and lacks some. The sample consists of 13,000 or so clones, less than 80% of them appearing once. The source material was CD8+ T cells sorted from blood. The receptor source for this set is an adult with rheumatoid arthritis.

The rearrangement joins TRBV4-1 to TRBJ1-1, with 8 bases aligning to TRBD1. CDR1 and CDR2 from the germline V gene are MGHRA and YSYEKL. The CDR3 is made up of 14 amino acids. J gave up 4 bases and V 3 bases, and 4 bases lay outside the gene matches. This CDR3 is CASSQVQGGTEAFF. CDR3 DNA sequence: TGCGCCAGCAGCCAGGTACAGGGGGGCACTGAAGCTTTCTTT.

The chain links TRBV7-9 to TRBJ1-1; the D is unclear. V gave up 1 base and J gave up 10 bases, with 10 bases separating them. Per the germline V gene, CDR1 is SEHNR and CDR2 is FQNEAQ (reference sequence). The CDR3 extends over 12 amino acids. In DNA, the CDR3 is TGTGCCAGCAGCTTAGATCCCCGGGTAGCTTTCTTT. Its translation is CASSLDPRVAFF.

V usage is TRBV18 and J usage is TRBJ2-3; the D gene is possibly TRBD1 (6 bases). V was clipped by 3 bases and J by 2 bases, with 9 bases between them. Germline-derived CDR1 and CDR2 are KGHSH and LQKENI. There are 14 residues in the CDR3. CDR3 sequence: CASSPAGVTDTQYF. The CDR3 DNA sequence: TGTGCCAGCTCACCGGCAGGGGTCACAGATACGCAGTATTTT.

CDR3 DNA sequence: TGTGCCAGTAGTCTCCGGACAGTTTCCAATGGGCAGTACTTC. Amino acid sequence: CASSLRTVSNGQYF. The genes are TRBV19 and TRBJ2-4, with a tentative D call TRBD1 (6 bases). CDR1 is LNHDA, CDR2 SQIVND, per germline (reference sequence). V dropped 5 bases and J dropped 13 bases, with 21 bases sitting between them. The length of the CDR3 is 14 residues.

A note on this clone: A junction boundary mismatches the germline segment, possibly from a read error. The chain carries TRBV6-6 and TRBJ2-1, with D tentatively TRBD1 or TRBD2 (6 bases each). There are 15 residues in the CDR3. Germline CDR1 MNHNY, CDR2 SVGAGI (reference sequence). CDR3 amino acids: CAGSGGRLSYNEQFF. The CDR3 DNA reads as TGTGCCGGCAGTGGGGGGCGCCTCTCCTACAATGAGCAGTTCTTC.

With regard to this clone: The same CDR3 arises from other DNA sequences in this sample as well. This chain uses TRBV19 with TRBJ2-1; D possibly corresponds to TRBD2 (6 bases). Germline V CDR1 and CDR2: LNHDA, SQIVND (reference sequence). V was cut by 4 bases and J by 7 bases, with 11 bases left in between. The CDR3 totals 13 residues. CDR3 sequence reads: CASSSGVVNEQFF. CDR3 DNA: TGTGCCAGTAGTAGCGGGGTTGTGAATGAGCAGTTCTTC.

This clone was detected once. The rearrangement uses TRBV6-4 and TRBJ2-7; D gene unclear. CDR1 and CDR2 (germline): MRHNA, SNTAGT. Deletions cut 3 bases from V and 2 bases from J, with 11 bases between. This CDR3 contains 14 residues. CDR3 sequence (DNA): TGTGCCAGCAGTGAGGGGTACATTACCTACGAGCAGTACTTC. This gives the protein CASSEGYITYEQYF.

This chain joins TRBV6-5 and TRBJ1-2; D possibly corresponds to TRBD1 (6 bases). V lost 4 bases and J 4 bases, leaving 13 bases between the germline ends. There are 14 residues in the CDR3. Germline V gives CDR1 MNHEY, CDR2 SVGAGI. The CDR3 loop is CASSWATGTYGYTF. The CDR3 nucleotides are TGTGCCAGCAGTTGGGCCACAGGGACCTATGGCTACACCTTC.

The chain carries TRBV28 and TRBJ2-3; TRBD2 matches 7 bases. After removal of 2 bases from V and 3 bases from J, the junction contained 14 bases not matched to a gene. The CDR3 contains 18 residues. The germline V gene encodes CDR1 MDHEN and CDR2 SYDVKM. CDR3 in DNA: TGTGCCAGCAGTTTAGGGGAGACTAGCCTCCGGATGACAGATACGCAGTATTTT. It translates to CASSLGETSLRMTDTQYF.

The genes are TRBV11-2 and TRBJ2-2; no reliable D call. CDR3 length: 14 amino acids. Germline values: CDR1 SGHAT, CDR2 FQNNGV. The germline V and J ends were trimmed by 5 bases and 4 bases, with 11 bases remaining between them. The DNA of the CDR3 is TGTGCCAGCAGCGGGCCCGGGTTCACCGGGGAGCTGTTTTTT. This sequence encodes CASSGPGFTGELFF.

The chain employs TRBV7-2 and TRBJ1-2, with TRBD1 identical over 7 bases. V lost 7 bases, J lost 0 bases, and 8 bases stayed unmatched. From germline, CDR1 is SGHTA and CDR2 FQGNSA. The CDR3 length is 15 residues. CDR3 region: CASNFEGAANYGYTF. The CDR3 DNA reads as TGTGCCAGCAACTTCGAGGGGGCCGCTAACTATGGCTACACCTTC.

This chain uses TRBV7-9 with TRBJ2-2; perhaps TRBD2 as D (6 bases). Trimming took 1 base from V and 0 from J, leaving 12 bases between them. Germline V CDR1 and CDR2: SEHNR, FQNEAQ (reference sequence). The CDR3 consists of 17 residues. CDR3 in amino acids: CASSLGGVRANTGELFF. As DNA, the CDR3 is TGTGCCAGCAGCTTAGGCGGGGTACGGGCGAACACCGGGGAGCTGTTTTTT.

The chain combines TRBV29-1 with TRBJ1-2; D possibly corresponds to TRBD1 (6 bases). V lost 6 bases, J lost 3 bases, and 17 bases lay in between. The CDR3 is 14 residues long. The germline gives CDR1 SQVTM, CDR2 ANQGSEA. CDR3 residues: CSVLPRGADYGYTF. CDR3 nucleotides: TGCAGCGTGCTCCCCAGGGGCGCAGACTATGGCTACACCTTC. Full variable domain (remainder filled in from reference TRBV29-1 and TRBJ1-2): SAVISQKPSRDICQRGTSLTIQCQVDSQVTMMFWYRQQPGQSLTLIATANQGSEATYESGFVIDKFPISRPNLTFSTLTVSNMSPEDSSIYLCSVLPRGADYGYTFGSGTRLTVV.

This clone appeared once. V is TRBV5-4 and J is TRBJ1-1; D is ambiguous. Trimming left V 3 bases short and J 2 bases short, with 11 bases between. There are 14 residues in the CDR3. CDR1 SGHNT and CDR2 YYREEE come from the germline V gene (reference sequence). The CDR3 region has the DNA TGTGCCAGCAGCTCGTCGGTGGTAAACACTGAAGCTTTCTTT. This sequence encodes CASSSSVVNTEAFF.

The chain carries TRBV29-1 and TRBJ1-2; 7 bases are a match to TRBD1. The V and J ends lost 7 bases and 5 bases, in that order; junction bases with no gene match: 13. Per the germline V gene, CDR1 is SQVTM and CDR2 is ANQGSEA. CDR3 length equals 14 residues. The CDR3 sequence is CSGDIVTGEYGYTF. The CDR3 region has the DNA TGCAGCGGGGATATCGTAACAGGGGAGTATGGCTACACCTTC.

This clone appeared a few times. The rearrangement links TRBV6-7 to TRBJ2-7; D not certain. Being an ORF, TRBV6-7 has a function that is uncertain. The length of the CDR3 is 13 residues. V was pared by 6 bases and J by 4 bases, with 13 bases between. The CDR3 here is CASSSTLLYEQYF. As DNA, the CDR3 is TGTGCCAGCAGCTCGACCCTGCTATACGAGCAGTACTTC.

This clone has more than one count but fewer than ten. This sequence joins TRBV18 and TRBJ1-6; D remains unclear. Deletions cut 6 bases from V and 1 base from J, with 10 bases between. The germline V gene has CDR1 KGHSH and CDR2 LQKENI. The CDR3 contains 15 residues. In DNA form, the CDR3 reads TGTGCCAGCTCTGAGAGGCGGTCCTATAATTCACCCCTCCACTTT. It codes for CASSERRSYNSPLHF.

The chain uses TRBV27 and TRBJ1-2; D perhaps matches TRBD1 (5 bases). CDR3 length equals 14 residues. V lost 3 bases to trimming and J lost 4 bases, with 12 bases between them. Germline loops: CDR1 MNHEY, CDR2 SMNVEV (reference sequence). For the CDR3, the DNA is TGTGCCAGCAGTTTGGGACGGGGACTCTATGGCTACACCTTC. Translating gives CASSLGRGLYGYTF.

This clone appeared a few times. The CDR3 DNA sequence: TGTGCCAGCAGCTTAGCCCCGGTGGGCACCGGGGAGCTGTTTTTT. Protein product: CASSLAPVGTGELFF. V usage is TRBV7-2 and J usage is TRBJ2-2; D is uncertain. Trimming pared 0 bases from V and 4 bases from J, leaving 9 bases between. This CDR3 is built from 15 residues. Germline CDR1 is SGHTA and CDR2 is FQGNSA.

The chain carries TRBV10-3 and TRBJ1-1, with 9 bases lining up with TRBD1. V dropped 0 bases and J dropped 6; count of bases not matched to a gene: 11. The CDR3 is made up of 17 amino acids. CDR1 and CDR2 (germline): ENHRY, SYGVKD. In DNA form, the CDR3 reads TGTGCCATCAGTGAGTCGTCACAGGGGGCTACCAATTCTGAAGCTTTCTTT. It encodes CAISESSQGATNSEAFF.